The 14 T cell receptor beta chains below were found in one sample sequenced in a study of blood T cell repertoires in COVID-19. Sequencing used immunoSEQ multiplex PCR; TCRdb keeps in-frame clones, though not all of them. The table shows about 280,000 clones, with 85% occurring only once. The sequencing input was peripheral blood. These receptors came from a human donor in a cohort sampled during active COVID-19.

The J gene is TRBJ2-5, the V gene TRBV28, with D maybe TRBD2 (5 bases). Trimming took 6 bases from V and 1 from J, leaving 12 bases between them. From germline, CDR1 is MDHEN and CDR2 SYDVKM. This CDR3 has 14 residues. CDR3 protein: CASRFSGGQETQYF. The DNA for the CDR3 is TGTGCCAGCAGGTTCAGCGGAGGCCAAGAGACCCAGTACTTC. The full variable domain, completed using reference TRBV28 and TRBJ2-5, is DVKVTQSSRYLVKRTGEKVFLECVQDMDHENMFWYRQDPGLGLRLIYFSYDVKMKEKGDIPEGYSVSREKKERFSLILESASTNQTSMYLCASRFSGGQETQYFGPGTRLLVL.

The chain links TRBV7-7 to TRBJ2-5; 7 bases map to TRBD2. The J segment lost 6 bases and the V segment lost 2 bases, leaving 9 bases of the junction unmatched. CDR1 and CDR2 (germline): SSHAT, FNYEAQ (reference sequence). This CDR3 is 15 amino acids long. The chain's CDR3 is CASSLRGLTGQTQYF. The CDR3 DNA reads TGTGCCAGCAGCTTAAGGGGACTAACGGGGCAGACCCAGTACTTC.

The rearrangement joins TRBV11-3 to TRBJ2-1; a weak D match, TRBD1 (6 bases). CDR1 and CDR2 (germline): SGHNT, YENEEA. This CDR3 contains 15 residues. V was shortened by 2 bases and J by 0 bases, with 8 bases between the two germline ends. The CDR3 coding sequence is TGTGCCAGCAGCTTACAGGGGAGCTCCTACAATGAGCAGTTCTTC. It is translated as CASSLQGSSYNEQFF.

V usage is TRBV3-1 (or the pseudogene TRBV3-2) and J usage is TRBJ2-1; D is possibly TRBD2 (5 bases). The germline gives CDR1 LGHDT, CDR2 YNNKEL (reference sequence). This CDR3 has 12 amino acids. The ends were cut back, 4 bases at V and 10 bases at J, with 11 bases in the middle. The CDR3 is CASSPLAEEQFF. The CDR3, as DNA: TGTGCCAGCAGCCCCCTAGCTGAGGAGCAGTTCTTC.

The chain combines TRBV5-1 with TRBJ1-1; 7 nucleotides agree with TRBD1. The CDR3 runs to 15 residues. V gave up 2 bases and J gave up 5 bases; unmatched junction bases: 9. CDR1 SGHRS and CDR2 YFSETQ come from the germline V gene. DNA for the CDR3: TGCGCCAGCAGCTTAAAGGGGGCGCTTTTTACTGAAGCTTTCTTT. Its translation: CASSLKGALFTEAFF.

V and J are TRBV11-2 and TRBJ2-5, with 7 bases matching TRBD2. CDR1 and CDR2 from the germline V gene are SGHAT and FQNNGV. CDR3 length: 14 residues. Losses at the gene ends were 5 bases for V and 2 bases for J; bases not matched to a gene: 5. This CDR3 is CASSQTSRQETQYF. As DNA, the CDR3 is TGTGCCAGCAGCCAGACTAGCCGACAAGAGACCCAGTACTTC.

J is TRBJ2-5 and V is TRBV11-2; 7 bases are shared with TRBD2. The trim removed 6 bases at V and 9 bases at J, leaving 10 bases unmatched. This CDR3 has 13 amino acids. Germline CDR1 is SGHAT and CDR2 is FQNNGV. The CDR3 coding sequence is TGTGCCAGCAGTTCGGGACCCCGGGAGGCCCAGTACTTC. Translation gives CASSSGPREAQYF.

The genes are TRBV28 and TRBJ2-7; the D is unclear. V was shortened by 3 bases and J by 0 bases, with 9 bases between the two germline ends. Per germline, CDR1 MDHEN and CDR2 SYDVKM. This CDR3 region has 14 residues. DNA of the CDR3: TGTGCCAGCAGTTTTCCCCAGGACTCCTACGAGCAGTACTTC. Translated, it gives CASSFPQDSYEQYF.

J is TRBJ2-7 and V is TRBV30; 10 bases align to TRBD2. The trim removed 3 bases at V and 0 bases at J, leaving 8 bases unmatched. From germline, CDR1 is GTSNPN and CDR2 SVGIG (reference sequence). This CDR3 comprises 16 residues. CDR3 sequence reads: CAWSPRLAGSSYEQYF. In nucleotides, the CDR3 is TGTGCCTGGAGCCCCCGACTAGCGGGTAGCTCCTACGAGCAGTACTTC.

V usage is TRBV5-8 and J usage is TRBJ2-1, with D perhaps matching TRBD2 (5 bases). Germline V gene lookup returns CDR1 SGHTS and CDR2 YDEGEE. Trimming took off 4 bases at V and 1 base at J, with 15 bases between the two ends. This CDR3 is 16 amino acids long. The CDR3 loop reads CASSPWSGASYNEQFF. CDR3 coding DNA: TGTGCCAGCAGCCCCTGGAGCGGAGCATCCTACAATGAGCAGTTCTTC.

A word on this clone: At one boundary the junction diverges from the germline segment, which might be a read error. The chain is built from TRBV7-2 and TRBJ2-1; D is possibly TRBD2 (6 bases). Looked up from germline, CDR1 is SGHTA and CDR2 is FQGNSA. This CDR3 has 17 residues. CDR3 protein: CASNLVGLRDSYNEQFF. The CDR3 DNA reads as TGTGCCAGCAACTTAGTTGGGTTGCGGGATTCCTACAATGAGCAGTTCTTC. Drawing the rest from reference TRBV7-2 and TRBJ2-1, the complete variable domain is GAGVSQSPSNKVTEKGKDVELRCDPISGHTALYWYRQSLGQGLEFLIYFQGNSAPDKSGLPSDRFSAERTGGSVSTLTIQRTQQEDSAVYLCASNLVGLRDSYNEQFFGPGTRLTVL.

The rearrangement uses TRBV6-5 and TRBJ1-5, with 9 bases fitting TRBD1. The CDR3 totals 15 residues. V shed 4 bases, J shed 9 bases, and the junction held 10 bases outside the gene matches. Germline CDR1 and CDR2: MNHEY and SVGAGI. The CDR3, as DNA: TGTGCCAGCAGTTTGTCAGGACAGGGGAGTTCGCCCCAGCATTTT. As protein: CASSLSGQGSSPQHF.

The V and J genes are TRBV11-2 and TRBJ1-5; 7 bases map to TRBD1. Trimming at V came to 5 bases and at J to 7 bases, leaving 8 bases not matched to a gene. This CDR3 has 14 residues. Germline CDR1 and CDR2: SGHAT and FQNNGV. DNA of the CDR3: TGTGCCAGCAGCACCGACAGGGCCGGCCAGCCCCAGCATTTT. Its protein product is CASSTDRAGQPQHF.

The chain combines TRBV18 with TRBJ1-4; D remains unclear. Trimming removed 5 bases from V and 4 bases from J, with 8 bases in between. Germline V gives CDR1 KGHSH, CDR2 LQKENI. This CDR3 is built from 13 residues. DNA for the CDR3: TGTGCCAGCTCAGACAACAATAATGAAAAACTGTTTTTT. Translation: CASSDNNNEKLFF.